This TCR beta chain was retrieved from a study of cytomegalovirus exposure and HLA in healthy donors. Study-wide results and limits: A classifier reportedly called cytomegalovirus status with high sensitivity and specificity. The authors listed approximately 160 TCR beta chains as cytomegalovirus-associated.

Here immunoSEQ multiplex PCR was the method, and the copy in TCRdb shows in-frame clones only, minus some. The data show about 71,000 clones, over 85% seen once. The donors were members of the validation cohort, which comprised 120 subjects and was separate from the first cohort of 730 or so subjects. Regarding this clone: Its matching antigen is unknown.

Per germline, CDR1 SGDLS and CDR2 YYNGEE. V lost 0 bases to trimming and J lost 2 bases, with 12 bases between them. CDR3 length: 15 amino acids. Sequenced: PBMCs. The sequence derives from a man in his late teens or twenties in good health and CMV-seropositive. The rearrangement uses TRBV9 and TRBJ2-7; no definite D call. The CDR3 loop is CASSVGVGSAYEQYF. The CDR3 DNA is TGTGCCAGCAGCGTAGGGGTTGGAAGCGCCTACGAGCAGTACTTC.